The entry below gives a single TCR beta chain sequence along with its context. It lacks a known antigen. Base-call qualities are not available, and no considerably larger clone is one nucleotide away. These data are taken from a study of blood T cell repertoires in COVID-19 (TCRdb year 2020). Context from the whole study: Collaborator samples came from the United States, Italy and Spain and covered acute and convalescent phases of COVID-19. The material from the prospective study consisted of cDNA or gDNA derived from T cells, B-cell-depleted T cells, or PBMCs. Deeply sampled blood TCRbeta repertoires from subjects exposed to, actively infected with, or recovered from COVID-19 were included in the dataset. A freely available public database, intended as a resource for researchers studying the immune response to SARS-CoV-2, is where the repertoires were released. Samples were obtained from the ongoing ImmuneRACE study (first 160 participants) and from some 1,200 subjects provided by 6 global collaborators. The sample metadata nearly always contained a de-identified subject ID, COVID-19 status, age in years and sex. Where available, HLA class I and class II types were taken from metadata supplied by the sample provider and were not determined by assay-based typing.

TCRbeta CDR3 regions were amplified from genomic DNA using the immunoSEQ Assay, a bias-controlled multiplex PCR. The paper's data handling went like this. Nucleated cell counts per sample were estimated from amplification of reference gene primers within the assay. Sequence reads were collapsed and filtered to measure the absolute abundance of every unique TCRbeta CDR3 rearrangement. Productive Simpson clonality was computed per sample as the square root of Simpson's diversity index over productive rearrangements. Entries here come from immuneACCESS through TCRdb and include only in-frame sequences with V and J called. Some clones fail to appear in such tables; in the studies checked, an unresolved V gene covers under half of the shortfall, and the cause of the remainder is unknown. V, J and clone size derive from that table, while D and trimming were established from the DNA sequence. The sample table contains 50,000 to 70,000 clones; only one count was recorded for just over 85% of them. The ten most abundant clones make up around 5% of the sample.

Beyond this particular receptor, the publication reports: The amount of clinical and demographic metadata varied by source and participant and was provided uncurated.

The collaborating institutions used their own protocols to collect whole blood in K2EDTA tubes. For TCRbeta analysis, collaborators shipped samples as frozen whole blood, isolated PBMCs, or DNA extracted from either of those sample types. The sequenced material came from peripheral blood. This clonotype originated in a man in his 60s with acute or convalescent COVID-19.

Here is the DNA: TGCAGTGCTAGTGGACTAGCGGGAGCCCACGAGCAGTACTTC. It encodes CSASGLAGAHEQYF. Rearrangement joined TRBV20-1 to TRBJ2-7; 13 junctional bases match TRBD2. The germline V gene encodes CDR1 DFQATT and CDR2 SNEGSKA (reference sequence). At the junction V is shortened by 3 bases and J by 5 bases; bases outside the gene matches: 4. From the cysteine through the phenylalanine, the CDR3 covers 14 amino acids. Of all the DNA, just the CDR3 is kept, 42 bases in frame from base 1.